Below are 12 T cell receptor beta chains sequenced from a single sample in a study of molecular identifiers for immune sequencing clone quantification listed by TCRdb under 2018. The protocol used for the library was PCR. This sample was sequenced with an Illumina HiSeq 4000. TCRdb trimmed the raw reads at Q25, called clones with MiXCR and kept productive beta chains. Entries are consolidated by CDR3 protein sequence, retaining the most common genes and DNA. Present in this sample are over 600,000 distinct CDR3 sequences, 15% to 20% of which were seen just once. Around 0.86% of the sample is held by the ten biggest clonotypes. Sequencing was done on a sample of naive CD8+ T cells from blood, with Jurkat cell RNA spiked in. Per the publication, the cell subset or site label means: FACS-sorted CD8+CD4-CCR7+CD45RA+ naive T cells. These receptors came from a human donor in good health. Some libraries in this study had Jurkat cell RNA spiked in.

In this sample, this clonotype turned up many times. The CDR3 DNA is TGTGCCAGCAGTCCAGGGCTAACCCAGCCCCAGCATTTT. This sequence encodes CASSPGLTQPQHF. This sequence joins TRBV12-3 or TRBV12-4 and TRBJ1-5, with D perhaps matching TRBD1 (5 bases). The ends were cut back, 5 bases at V and 7 bases at J, with 12 bases in the middle. The CDR3 consists of 13 residues.

This clonotype was counted at least ten times. The genes are TRBV2 and TRBJ1-6, with D uncertain. Germline-derived CDR1 and CDR2 are SNHLY and FYNNEI. V dropped 4 bases and J dropped 0 bases, with 7 bases sitting between them. The CDR3 runs to 15 residues. CDR3 in DNA: TGTGCCAGCAGTGCCCCCAGCTCCTATAATTCACCCCTCCACTTT. Protein sequence: CASSAPSSYNSPLHF.

The gene calls are TRBV11-1 and TRBJ1-3, with D hard to call. The CDR3 consists of 17 residues. Germline CDR1 and CDR2: SGHAT and FQDESV (reference sequence). Trimming removed 2 bases from V and 0 bases from J, with 14 bases in between. The CDR3 protein is CASSLRLLGYSGNTIYF. The CDR3 bases are TGTGCCAGCAGCTTAAGGCTCCTGGGGTACTCTGGAAACACCATATATTTT.

This clonotype was detected ten times or more. The chain has TRBV5-6 and TRBJ2-7; the D gene could be TRBD1 or TRBD2 (5 bases each). Germline V gene lookup returns CDR1 SGHDT and CDR2 YYEEEE. V lost 6 bases to trimming and J lost 6 bases, with 16 bases between them. CDR3 size: 13 residues. The CDR3 DNA is TGTGCCAGCACCCTAGGTTATGGGGGCGAGCAGTACTTC. The encoded protein is CASTLGYGGEQYF.

This clonotype appeared many times. This chain links TRBV7-2 with TRBJ2-6; the D is unclear. The CDR3 sequence is 14 residues long. The V end lost 5 bases, the J end lost 4 bases, and 9 bases lay between the germline ends. Germline CDR1 is SGHTA and CDR2 is FQGNSA. The CDR3: CASSPMSGANVLTF. Written as DNA, the CDR3 is TGTGCCAGCAGCCCTATGTCGGGGGCCAACGTCCTGACTTTC.

Notes on this clonotype: This may be a read error: a much more frequent sequence differs by one nucleotide. The rearrangement uses TRBV7-2 and TRBJ2-2; 8 nucleotides line up with TRBD2. Germline V gene lookup returns CDR1 SGHTA and CDR2 FQGNSA. The V segment lost 5 bases and the J segment 2 bases; nucleotides outside the gene matches: 10. The CDR3 totals 17 residues. CDR3 DNA sequence: TGTGCCAGCAGCATAATCCCTAGCGGGTATAACACCGGGGAGCTGTTTTTT. It specifies CASSIIPSGYNTGELFF.

This clonotype was counted ten times or more. Here the CDR3 DNA reads TGTGCCAGCAGCCCACGACTAGCGGGAGGGCCGGAGGAGCAGTACTTC. It yields the protein CASSPRLAGGPEEQYF. The J gene is TRBJ2-7, the V gene TRBV7-9, with 14 bases matching TRBD2. V was clipped by 5 bases and J by 7 bases; unmatched bases: 10. The CDR3 runs 16 residues. The V gene's germline CDR1 is SEHNR and CDR2 FQNEAQ (reference sequence). Together with reference TRBV7-9 and TRBJ2-7, the CDR3 gives the full variable domain: DTGVSQNPRHKITKRGQNVTFRCDPISEHNRLYWYRQTLGQGPEFLTYFQNEAQLEKSRLLSDRFSAERPKGSFSTLEIQRTEQGDSAMYLCASSPRLAGGPEEQYFGPGTRLTVT.

This rearrangement joins TRBV7-2 to TRBJ2-6; 9 nucleotides match TRBD2. Losses at the gene ends were 5 bases for V and 0 bases for J; bases not matched to a gene: 5. This CDR3 is 17 amino acids long. Germline lookup yields CDR1 SGHTA and CDR2 FQGNSA. Here the CDR3 DNA reads TGTGCCAGCAGCCAGACTAGCGGACCCTCTGGGGCCAACGTCCTGACTTTC. This translates into CASSQTSGPSGANVLTF.

Comments on this clonotype: Given a much more abundant clone one base away, this may be a read error. Without the conserved terminal phenylalanine or tryptophan, this CDR3 likely stems from a read error. This chain links TRBV30 with TRBJ1-1, with a possible D match to TRBD1 (5 bases). V was clipped by 1 base and J by 4 bases, with 7 bases between them. The CDR3 is 12 residues long. CDR1 GTSNPN and CDR2 SVGIG come from the germline V gene (reference sequence). The CDR3 DNA reads TGTGCCTGGAGTGGTGGGGGCACTGAAGCTTTCCTT. Its translation is CAWSGGGTEAFL.

Points on this clonotype: A far larger clone is only one base removed, so a read error is likely. No conserved phenylalanine or tryptophan is present at the end of the CDR3, so a read error is the likely explanation. The genes are TRBV3-1 and TRBJ2-7; TRBD1 or TRBD2 may be the D gene (5 bases each). V lost 4 bases and J lost 1, with 11 bases in between. CDR1 and CDR2 from the germline V gene are LGHDT and YNNKEL (reference sequence). CDR3 length: 14 amino acids. The CDR3 DNA follows: TGTGCCAGCAGCCCGGGACCGACTTCCTACGAGCAGTACCTC. It specifies CASSPGPTSYEQYL.

Comments on this clonotype: A much bigger clone sits one base away, suggesting this may be a read error. The chain has TRBV13 and TRBJ1-1, with D perhaps matching TRBD1 (6 bases). Per the germline V gene, CDR1 is PRHDT and CDR2 is FYEKMQ (reference sequence). This CDR3 has 14 amino acids. The CDR3 spells CASGLRRGLAEAFF. The CDR3 DNA is TGTGCCAGCGGCTTACGAAGGGGGTTGGCTGAAGCTTTCTTT.

This clonotype was seen only a few times. The chain has TRBV4-1 and TRBJ2-7; the D is unclear. V was trimmed by 0 bases and J by 3 bases, leaving 18 bases between them. The CDR3 sequence is 17 residues long. The germline CDR1 and CDR2 sequences are MGHRA and YSYEKL. CDR3 sequence reads: CASSQEERVVPNYEQYF. As DNA, the CDR3 is TGCGCCAGCAGCCAAGAAGAAAGAGTGGTGCCTAACTACGAGCAGTACTTC.